This T cell receptor (beta chain) was identified in a study of somatic mutations in cytotoxic T cells in rheumatoid arthritis. Study-level points and caveats: CD8+ clonality rose with age in rheumatoid arthritis patients, unlike in healthy controls.

Germline loops: CDR1 MNHEY, CDR2 SMNVEV (reference sequence). There are 14 residues in the CDR3. The ends were cut back, 7 bases at V and 3 bases at J, with 12 bases in the middle. Once isolated by positive magnetic bead selection, the CD4+ and CD8+ cells had their purity checked by flow cytometry. For this clone: Its specificity is not known.

Some clones are missing from TCRdb's copy, which holds only in-frame ones; the method was immunoSEQ multiplex PCR. This table holds 15,000 to 20,000 clones, 82% found once. Specimen: CD8+ T cells sorted from blood. This TCR was recovered from an adult with rheumatoid arthritis. This sequence joins TRBV27 and TRBJ2-2; D possibly corresponds to TRBD2 (6 bases). The CDR3 sequence is CASTGLADTGELFF. For the CDR3, the DNA is TGTGCCAGCACGGGACTGGCAGACACCGGGGAGCTGTTTTTT.